The count of the clone carrying this T cell receptor beta chain is one. As processed by the authors: Estimates of nucleated cell counts were drawn from the amplification of reference gene primers. Profiling relied on immunoSEQ multiplex PCR, and the TCRdb table lists in-frame clones only, not all of them. The V and J calls and clone size are taken from that table; D and trimming were inferred from the DNA. The sample lists around 370,000 clones; about 90% were seen once. This entry belongs to a study of blood T cell repertoires in COVID-19. Overall study context: T cells, B-cell-depleted T cells, or PBMCs provided the cDNA or gDNA that served as material.

V lost 3 bases, J lost 1 base, and 6 bases lay in between. The CDR3 runs 13 residues. Germline-derived CDR1 and CDR2 are MNHEY and SMNVEV (reference sequence). The V gene is TRBV27, the J gene TRBJ1-2; D call uncertain. This clonotype originated in a man aged 18 to 30 with active or convalescent COVID-19. The sequenced sample consisted of peripheral blood. CDR3 region: CASSFQNNYGYTF. The CDR3, as DNA: TGTGCCAGCAGTTTTCAGAATAACTATGGCTACACCTTC.